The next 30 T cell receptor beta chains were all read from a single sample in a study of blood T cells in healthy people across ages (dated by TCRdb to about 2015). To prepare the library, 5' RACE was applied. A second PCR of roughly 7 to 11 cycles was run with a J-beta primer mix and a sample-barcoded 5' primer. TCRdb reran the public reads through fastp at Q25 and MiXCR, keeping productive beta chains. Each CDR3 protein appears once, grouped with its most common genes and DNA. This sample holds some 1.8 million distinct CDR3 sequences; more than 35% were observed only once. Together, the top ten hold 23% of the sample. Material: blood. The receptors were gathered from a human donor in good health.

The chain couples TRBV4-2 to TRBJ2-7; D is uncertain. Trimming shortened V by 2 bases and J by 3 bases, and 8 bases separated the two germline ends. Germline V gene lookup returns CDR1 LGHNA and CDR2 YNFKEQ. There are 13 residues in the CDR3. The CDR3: CASSQSYSYEQYF. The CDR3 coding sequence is TGTGCCAGCAGCCAATCATACAGCTACGAGCAGTACTTC.

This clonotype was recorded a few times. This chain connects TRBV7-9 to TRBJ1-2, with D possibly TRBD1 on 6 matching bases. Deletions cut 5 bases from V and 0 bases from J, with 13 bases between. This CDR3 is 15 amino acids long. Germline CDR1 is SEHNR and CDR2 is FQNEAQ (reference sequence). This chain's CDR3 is CASSAQGWSNYGYTF. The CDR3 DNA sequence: TGTGCCAGCAGCGCACAGGGTTGGTCTAACTATGGCTACACCTTC.

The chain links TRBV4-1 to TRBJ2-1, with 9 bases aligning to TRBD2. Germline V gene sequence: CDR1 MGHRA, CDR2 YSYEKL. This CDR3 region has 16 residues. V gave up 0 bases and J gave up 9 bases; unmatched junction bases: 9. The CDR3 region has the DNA TGCGCCAGCAGCCAAGATTATCGCGGGGGGGTTGGTGAGCAGTTCTTC. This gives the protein CASSQDYRGGVGEQFF.

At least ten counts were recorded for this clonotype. CDR3 in DNA: TGTGCCAGCAGCGTAGGACTCTCTGGGGCCAACGTCCTGACTTTC. Residues: CASSVGLSGANVLTF. The rearrangement joins TRBV9 to TRBJ2-6; no clear D. The CDR3 runs 15 residues. Trimming removed 0 bases from V and 0 bases from J, with 4 bases in between. Germline assignment: CDR1 SGDLS and CDR2 YYNGEE. Full variable domain (remainder filled in from reference TRBV9 and TRBJ2-6): DSGVTQTPKHLITATGQRVTLRCSPRSGDLSVYWYQQSLDQGLQFLIQYYNGEERAKGNILERFSAQQFPDLHSELNLSSLELGDSALYFCASSVGLSGANVLTFGAGSRLTVL.

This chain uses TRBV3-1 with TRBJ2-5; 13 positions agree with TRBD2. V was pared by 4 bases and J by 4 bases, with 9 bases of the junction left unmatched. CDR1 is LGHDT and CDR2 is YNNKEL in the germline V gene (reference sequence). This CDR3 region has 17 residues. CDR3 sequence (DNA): TGTGCCAGCAGCCCCGGGACTAGCGGGGACGGGCGAGAGACCCAGTACTTC. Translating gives CASSPGTSGDGRETQYF.

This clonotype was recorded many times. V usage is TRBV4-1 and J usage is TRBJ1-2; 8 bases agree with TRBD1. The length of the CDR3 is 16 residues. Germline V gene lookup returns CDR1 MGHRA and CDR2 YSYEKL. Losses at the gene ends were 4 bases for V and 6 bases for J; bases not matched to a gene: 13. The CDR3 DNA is TGCGCCAGCAGCCCCCGGCGGGGACAGGATGGTAATGGCTACACCTTC. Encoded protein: CASSPRRGQDGNGYTF.

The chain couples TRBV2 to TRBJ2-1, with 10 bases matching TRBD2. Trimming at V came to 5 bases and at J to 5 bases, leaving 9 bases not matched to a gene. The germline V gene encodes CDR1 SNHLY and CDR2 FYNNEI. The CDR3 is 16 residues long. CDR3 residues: CASSRPSGGAHNEQFF. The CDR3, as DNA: TGTGCCAGCAGTCGCCCCAGCGGGGGGGCCCACAATGAGCAGTTCTTC.

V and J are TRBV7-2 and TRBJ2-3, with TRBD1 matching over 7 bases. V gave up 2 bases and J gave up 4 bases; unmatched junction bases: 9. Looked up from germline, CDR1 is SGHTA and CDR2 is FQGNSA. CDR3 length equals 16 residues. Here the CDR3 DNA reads TGTGCCAGCAGCTTATCGTCTCGAGGGGGCGCAGATACGCAGTATTTT. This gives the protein CASSLSSRGGADTQYF.

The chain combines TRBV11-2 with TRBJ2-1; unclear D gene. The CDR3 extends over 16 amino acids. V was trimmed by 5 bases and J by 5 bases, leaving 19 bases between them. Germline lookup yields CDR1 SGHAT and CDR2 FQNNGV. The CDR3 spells CASSHARGLRDNEQFF. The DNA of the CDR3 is TGTGCCAGCAGCCATGCACGAGGTTTAAGAGACAATGAGCAGTTCTTC.

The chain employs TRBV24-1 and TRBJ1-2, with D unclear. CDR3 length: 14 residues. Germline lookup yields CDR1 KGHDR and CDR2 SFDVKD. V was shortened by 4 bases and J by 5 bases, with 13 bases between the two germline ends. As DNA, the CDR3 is TGTGCCACCAGTGAGAGTGGACCGGATTATGGCTACACCTTC. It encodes CATSESGPDYGYTF.

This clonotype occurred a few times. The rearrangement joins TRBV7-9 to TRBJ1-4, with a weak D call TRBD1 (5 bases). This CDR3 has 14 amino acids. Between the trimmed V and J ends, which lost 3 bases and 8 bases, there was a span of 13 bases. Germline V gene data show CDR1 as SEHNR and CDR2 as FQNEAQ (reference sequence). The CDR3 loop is CASSFGRENEKLFF. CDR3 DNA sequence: TGTGCCAGCAGCTTCGGCAGGGAGAACGAAAAACTGTTTTTT.

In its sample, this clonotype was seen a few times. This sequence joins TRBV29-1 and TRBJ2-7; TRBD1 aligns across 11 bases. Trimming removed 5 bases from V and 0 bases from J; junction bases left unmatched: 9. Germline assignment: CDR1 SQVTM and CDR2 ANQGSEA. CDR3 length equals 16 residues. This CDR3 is CSVWTGGHLFSYEQYF. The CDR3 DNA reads TGCAGCGTTTGGACAGGGGGCCACCTCTTCTCCTACGAGCAGTACTTC.

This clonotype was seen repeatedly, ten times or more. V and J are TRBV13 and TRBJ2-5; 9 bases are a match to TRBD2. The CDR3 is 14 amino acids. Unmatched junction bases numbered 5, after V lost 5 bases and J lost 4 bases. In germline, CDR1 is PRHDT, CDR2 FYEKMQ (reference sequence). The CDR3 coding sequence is TGTGCCAGCAGCCACCGTAGCGGGGGAGAGACCCAGTACTTC. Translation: CASSHRSGGETQYF. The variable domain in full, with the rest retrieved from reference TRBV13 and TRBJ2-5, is AAGVIQSPRHLIKEKRETATLKCYPIPRHDTVYWYQQGPGQDPQFLISFYEKMQSDKGSIPDRFSAQQFSDYHSELNMSSLELGDSALYFCASSHRSGGETQYFGPGTRLLVL.

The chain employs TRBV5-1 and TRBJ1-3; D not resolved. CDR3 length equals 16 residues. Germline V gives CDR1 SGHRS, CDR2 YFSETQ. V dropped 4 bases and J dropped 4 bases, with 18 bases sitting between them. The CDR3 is CASSPGILGEGNTIYF. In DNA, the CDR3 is TGCGCCAGCAGCCCCGGGATACTCGGAGAGGGAAACACCATATATTTT.

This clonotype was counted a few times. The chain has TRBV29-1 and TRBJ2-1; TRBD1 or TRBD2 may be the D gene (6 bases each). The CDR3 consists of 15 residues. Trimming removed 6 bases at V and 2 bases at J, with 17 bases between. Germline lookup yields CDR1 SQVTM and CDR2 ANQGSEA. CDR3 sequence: CSVCSRGAAYNEQFF. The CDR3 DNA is TGCAGCGTCTGTTCGAGGGGGGCCGCCTACAATGAGCAGTTCTTC.

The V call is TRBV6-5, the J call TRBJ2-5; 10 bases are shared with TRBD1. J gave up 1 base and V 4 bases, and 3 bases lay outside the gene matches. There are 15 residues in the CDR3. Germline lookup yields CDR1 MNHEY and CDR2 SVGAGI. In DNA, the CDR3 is TGTGCCAGCAGTTCGGGACAGGGGCCCCAAGAGACCCAGTACTTC. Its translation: CASSSGQGPQETQYF.

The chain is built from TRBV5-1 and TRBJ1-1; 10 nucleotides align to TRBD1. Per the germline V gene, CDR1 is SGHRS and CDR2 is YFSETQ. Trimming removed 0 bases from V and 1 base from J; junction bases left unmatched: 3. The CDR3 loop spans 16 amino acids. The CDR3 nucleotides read TGCGCCAGCAGCTTGGAGGGGACAGGGGAGAACACTGAAGCTTTCTTT. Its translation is CASSLEGTGENTEAFF.

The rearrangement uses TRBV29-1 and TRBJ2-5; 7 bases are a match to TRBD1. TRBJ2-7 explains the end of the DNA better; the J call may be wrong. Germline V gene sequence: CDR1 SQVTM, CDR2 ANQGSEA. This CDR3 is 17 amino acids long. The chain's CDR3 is CSVEGSGQDFVWGEQYF. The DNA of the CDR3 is TGCAGCGTTGAAGGGAGTGGACAGGATTTTGTCTGGGGCGAGCAGTACTTC.

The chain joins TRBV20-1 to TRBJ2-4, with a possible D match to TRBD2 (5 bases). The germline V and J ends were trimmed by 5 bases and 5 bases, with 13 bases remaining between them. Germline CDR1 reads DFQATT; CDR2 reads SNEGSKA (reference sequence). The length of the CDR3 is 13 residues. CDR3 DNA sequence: TGCAGTGCTTGTGAGAGGGTCGAAAACATTCAGTACTTC. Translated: CSACERVENIQYF.

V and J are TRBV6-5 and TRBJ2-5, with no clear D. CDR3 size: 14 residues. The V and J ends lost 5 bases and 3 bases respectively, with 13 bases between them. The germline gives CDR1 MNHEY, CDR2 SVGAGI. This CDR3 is CASSTLGPKETQYF. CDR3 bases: TGTGCCAGCAGTACCCTTGGTCCTAAAGAGACCCAGTACTTC.

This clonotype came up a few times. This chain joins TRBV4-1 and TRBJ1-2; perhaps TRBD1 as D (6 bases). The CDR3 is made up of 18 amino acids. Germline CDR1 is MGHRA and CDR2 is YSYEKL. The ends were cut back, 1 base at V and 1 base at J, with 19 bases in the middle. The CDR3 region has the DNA TGCGCCAGCAGCCAAGCACTTCCCGTTGGACAGAATAACTATGGCTACACCTTC. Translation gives CASSQALPVGQNNYGYTF.

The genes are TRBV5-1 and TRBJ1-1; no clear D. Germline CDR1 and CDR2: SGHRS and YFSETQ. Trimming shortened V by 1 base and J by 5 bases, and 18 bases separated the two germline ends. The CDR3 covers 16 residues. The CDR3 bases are TGCGCCAGCAGCTTGAGTATCATTAAAGGGAATACTGAAGCTTTCTTT. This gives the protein CASSLSIIKGNTEAFF.

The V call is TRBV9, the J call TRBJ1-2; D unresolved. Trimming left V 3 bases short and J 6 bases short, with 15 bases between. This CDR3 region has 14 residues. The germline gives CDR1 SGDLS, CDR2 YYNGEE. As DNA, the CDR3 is TGTGCCAGCAGCGCTGGGAAGGGAAACCATGGCTACACCTTC. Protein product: CASSAGKGNHGYTF.

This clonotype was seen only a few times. CDR3 bases: TGTGCCAGCAGCCAAGGGCTAGCGGGGGACTACAATGAGCAGTTCTTC. It encodes CASSQGLAGDYNEQFF. The rearrangement uses TRBV4-2 and TRBJ2-1, with 10 bases that match TRBD2. The V and J ends lost 1 base and 3 bases, in that order; junction bases with no gene match: 3. CDR1 and CDR2 (germline): LGHNA, YNFKEQ. The CDR3 extends over 16 amino acids.

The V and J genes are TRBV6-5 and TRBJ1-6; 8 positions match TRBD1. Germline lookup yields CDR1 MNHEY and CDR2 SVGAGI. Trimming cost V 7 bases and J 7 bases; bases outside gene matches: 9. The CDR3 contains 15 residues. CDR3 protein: CASKGRWTGNSPLHF. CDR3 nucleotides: TGTGCCAGCAAAGGTAGGTGGACAGGGAATTCACCCCTCCACTTT.

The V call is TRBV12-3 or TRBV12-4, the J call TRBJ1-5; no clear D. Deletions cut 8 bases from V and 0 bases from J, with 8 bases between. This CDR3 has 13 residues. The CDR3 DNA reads TGTGCCAGCGGTTCCGTTAGCAATCAGCCCCAGCATTTT. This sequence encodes CASGSVSNQPQHF.

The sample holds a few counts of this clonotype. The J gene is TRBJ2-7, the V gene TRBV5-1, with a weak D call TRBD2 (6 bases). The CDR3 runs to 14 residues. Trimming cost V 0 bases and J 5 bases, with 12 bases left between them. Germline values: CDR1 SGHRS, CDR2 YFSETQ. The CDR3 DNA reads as TGCGCCAGCAGCTTGGACGGGAGTCGCAACGAGCAGTACTTC. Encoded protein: CASSLDGSRNEQYF. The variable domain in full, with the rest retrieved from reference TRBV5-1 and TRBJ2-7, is KAGVTQTPRYLIKTRGQQVTLSCSPISGHRSVSWYQQTPGQGLQFLFEYFSETQRNKGNFPGRFSGRQFSNSRSEMNVSTLELGDSALYLCASSLDGSRNEQYFGPGTRLTVT.

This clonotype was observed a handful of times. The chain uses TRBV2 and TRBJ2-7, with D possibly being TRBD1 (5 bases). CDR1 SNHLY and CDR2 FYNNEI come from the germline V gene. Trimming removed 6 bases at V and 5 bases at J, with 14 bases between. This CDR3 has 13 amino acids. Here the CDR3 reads CASRVDILDEQYF. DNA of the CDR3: TGTGCCAGCAGGGTGGACATTTTGGACGAGCAGTACTTC.

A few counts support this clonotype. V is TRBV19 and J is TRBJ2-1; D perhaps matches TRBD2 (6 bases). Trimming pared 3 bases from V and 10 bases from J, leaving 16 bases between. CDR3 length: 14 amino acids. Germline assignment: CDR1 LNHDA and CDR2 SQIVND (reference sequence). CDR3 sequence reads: CASSIAGLRGEQFF. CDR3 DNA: TGTGCCAGTAGTATTGCTGGACTCCGGGGGGAGCAGTTCTTC.

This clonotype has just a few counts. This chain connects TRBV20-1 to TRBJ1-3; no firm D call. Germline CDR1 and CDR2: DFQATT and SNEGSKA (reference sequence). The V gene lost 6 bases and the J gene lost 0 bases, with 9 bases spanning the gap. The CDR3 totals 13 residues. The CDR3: CSAPKLSGNTIYF. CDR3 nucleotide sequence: TGCAGTGCGCCGAAGCTCTCTGGAAACACCATATATTTT.